This is a list of T cell receptor beta chains from one sample in a study of cytomegalovirus exposure and HLA in healthy donors. Here immunoSEQ multiplex PCR was the method, and the copy in TCRdb shows in-frame clones only, minus some. This table has about 200,000 clones, 82% appearing once. Material: PBMCs. Receptors originate from a man aged 40-55 years in good health and CMV-seropositive. Both conserved end residues are part of each CDR3. Each record gives: J gene, V gene, clone size, D gene, CDR3 protein, CDR3 DNA. The D gene is left open where the match is weak. Clone size is stated in some rows and not others, as once, few, many or a class when expanded.

>TRBJ1-1|TRBV7-9|NA|NA
CASSPSGTEAFF
TGTGCCAGCAGCCCATCGGGGACTGAAGCTTTCTTT
>TRBJ2-2|TRBV2|NA|NA
CASSDPGTGELFF
TGTGCCAGCAGTGATCCGGGGACCGGGGAGCTGTTTTTT
>TRBJ1-3|TRBV11-2|NA|NA
CASSLAGNTIYF
TGTGCCAGCAGCTTAGCAGGGAACACCATATATTTT
>TRBJ1-2|TRBV7-6|NA|TRBD1
CASSLAGPGTERYYGYTF
TGTGCCAGCAGCTTAGCAGGCCCCGGGACAGAAAGGTACTATGGCTACACCTTC
>TRBJ2-2|TRBV5-4|NA|TRBD2
CASINWDSGSAGELFF
TGTGCCAGCATAAACTGGGATAGCGGGAGCGCCGGGGAGCTGTTTTTT
>TRBJ2-7|TRBV7-6|NA|NA
CASSLGESSYEQYF
TGTGCCAGCAGCTTAGGCGAGAGCTCCTACGAGCAGTACTTC
>TRBJ2-5|TRBV7-9|NA|NA
CASSSLRETQYF
TGTGCCAGCAGCTCTTTGAGAGAGACCCAGTACTTC
>TRBJ2-7|TRBV5-1|NA|NA
CASSLAGVYEQYF
TGCGCCAGCAGCTTGGCCGGAGTATACGAGCAGTACTTC
>TRBJ1-6|TRBV5-4|NA|TRBD1
CASSFSGQGYSPLHF
TGTGCCAGCAGCTTCTCGGGACAGGGTTATTCACCCCTCCACTTT
>TRBJ2-1|TRBV4-1|NA|TRBD2
CASSQEKGLAGKNEQFF
TGCGCCAGCAGCCAAGAGAAAGGACTAGCGGGAAAGAATGAGCAGTTCTTC
>TRBJ2-3|TRBV21-1|NA|NA
CASSKGGRTDTQYF
TGTGCCAGCAGCAAAGGGGGGCGCACAGATACGCAGTATTTT
>TRBJ2-5|TRBV7-7|NA|NA
CASSTTHGARETQYF
TGTGCCAGCAGCACGACCCATGGGGCCCGGGAGACCCAGTACTTC
>TRBJ1-1|TRBV5-1|few|NA
CASSLTGVQANTEAFF
TGCGCCAGCAGCTTGACCGGGGTTCAGGCGAACACTGAAGCTTTCTTT
>TRBJ1-1|TRBV30|NA|NA
CAWSRSGRCEAFF
TGTGCCTGGAGTAGATCGGGTCGGTGTGAAGCTTTCTTT
>TRBJ2-7|TRBV5-4|NA|NA
CASSLAQREQYF
TGTGCCAGCAGCTTGGCCCAGCGGGAGCAGTACTTC
>TRBJ1-5|TRBV6-1|NA|NA
CASILSGGQPQHF
TGTGCCAGCATTCTTTCAGGAGGTCAGCCCCAGCATTTT
>TRBJ2-3|TRBV7-8|NA|TRBD1
CASSLGQGVADTQYF
TGTGCCAGCAGCTTAGGACAGGGGGTAGCAGATACGCAGTATTTT
>TRBJ2-5|TRBV5-6|NA|TRBD2
CASSLFPGGPRETQYF
TGTGCCAGCAGCTTGTTTCCGGGAGGGCCGAGAGAGACCCAGTACTTC
>TRBJ2-3|TRBV9|NA|TRBD1
CASSPTGGITDTQYF
TGTGCCAGCAGCCCTACAGGGGGCATTACAGATACGCAGTATTTT
>TRBJ1-4|TRBV6-5|NA|TRBD1
CASSKDRHEKLFF
TGTGCCAGCAGTAAGGACAGGCATGAAAAACTGTTTTTT
>TRBJ1-2|TRBV5-6|medium-sized|NA
CASSLDNPLYGYTF
TGTGCCAGCAGCCTCGACAACCCTCTATATGGCTACACCTTC
>TRBJ1-1|TRBV12-5|NA|NA
CASGLNAGSNTEAFF
TGTGCTAGTGGTTTGAACGCAGGGTCGAACACTGAAGCTTTCTTT
>TRBJ2-1|TRBV7-3|NA|NA
CASSLTLYNEQFF
TGTGCCAGCAGCTTAACCCTCTACAATGAGCAGTTCTTC
>TRBJ2-5|TRBV9|NA|NA
CASSPGVQETQYF
TGTGCCAGCAGCCCAGGGGTACAAGAGACCCAGTACTTC
>TRBJ1-2|TRBV18|NA|NA
CASSPLDRNYGYTF
TGTGCCAGCTCACCACTAGATCGGAACTATGGCTACACCTTC
>TRBJ1-1|TRBV5-1|NA|NA
CASSSGPTEAFF
TGCGCCAGCAGTTCAGGGCCCACTGAAGCTTTCTTT
>TRBJ2-2|TRBV7-6|NA|TRBD1
CASSPRAGTGNTGELFF
TGTGCCAGCAGCCCCCGCGCTGGGACAGGGAACACCGGGGAGCTGTTTTTT
>TRBJ1-2|TRBV7-9|NA|NA
CASSPALNYGYTF
TGTGCCAGCAGCCCCGCGCTCAACTATGGCTACACCTTC
>TRBJ2-7|TRBV7-9|NA|TRBD1
CASSLRDQRWTGISYEQYF
TGTGCCAGCAGCTTACGGGATCAGAGATGGACAGGGATCTCCTACGAGCAGTACTTC
>TRBJ2-1|TRBV6-4|NA|TRBD2
CASSVFSGNPYNEQFF
TGTGCCAGCAGCGTTTTTAGCGGGAACCCCTACAATGAGCAGTTCTTC
>TRBJ2-1|TRBV6-5|NA|NA
CASRADYNEQFF
TGTGCCAGCAGGGCAGATTACAATGAGCAGTTCTTC
>TRBJ1-2|TRBV5-4|few|NA
CASSYDRNYGYTF
TGTGCCAGCAGTTACGACAGGAACTATGGCTACACCTTC
>TRBJ2-7|TRBV7-9|once|NA
CASSPVATAYEQYF
TGTGCCAGCAGCCCCGTCGCGACAGCCTACGAGCAGTACTTC
>TRBJ1-1|TRBV5-6|few|TRBD1
CASSWTGRGAEAFF
TGTGCCAGCAGCTGGACAGGGAGGGGGGCTGAAGCTTTCTTT
>TRBJ2-1|TRBV19|NA|TRBD2
CASSPAGAYNEQFF
TGTGCCTCGTCCCCAGCGGGGGCCTACAATGAGCAGTTCTTC
>TRBJ2-7|TRBV5-1|NA|TRBD1
CASSFQGAAYEQYF
TGCGCCAGCAGCTTCCAGGGGGCCGCCTACGAGCAGTACTTC
>TRBJ2-3|TRBV7-8|NA|TRBD1
CASSLDRSTDTQYF
TGTGCCAGCAGCTTGGACAGGAGCACAGATACGCAGTATTTT
>TRBJ2-3|TRBV5-6|NA|NA
CASRFRVGDTQYF
TGTGCCAGCAGGTTTCGAGTCGGGGATACGCAGTATTTT
>TRBJ2-3|TRBV14|NA|NA
CASSQVRNTQYF
TGTGCCAGCAGCCAAGTGAGAAATACGCAGTATTTT
>TRBJ1-1|TRBV6-6|few|NA
CASSYPGRENTEAFF
TGTGCCAGCAGTTACCCGGGCAGGGAGAACACTGAAGCTTTCTTT
>TRBJ2-3|TRBV2|NA|TRBD2
CASSRQLAGVTFDTQYF
TGTGCCAGCAGTAGACAACTAGCGGGCGTCACCTTCGATACGCAGTATTTT
>TRBJ1-5|TRBV19|NA|NA
CASSIAVPNQPQHF
TGTGCCAGTAGTATAGCCGTTCCCAATCAGCCCCAGCATTTT
>TRBJ2-2|TRBV4-1|NA|NA
CASSQGPRGGSTGELFF
TGCGCCAGCAGCCAAGGTCCCAGGGGAGGGTCCACCGGGGAGCTGTTTTTT
>TRBJ2-6|TRBV7-9|few|NA
CASERSGANVLTF
TGTGCCAGTGAGCGCTCTGGGGCCAACGTCCTGACTTTC
>TRBJ2-7|TRBV5-8|once|TRBD2
CASSLYGRPPSEQYF
TGTGCCAGCAGCTTGTACGGGAGGCCCCCCTCCGAGCAGTACTTC
>TRBJ1-2|TRBV5-6|NA|NA
CASSLATATYGYTF
TGTGCCAGCAGCTTGGCGACAGCTACTTATGGCTACACCTTC
>TRBJ2-1|TRBV10-3|NA|NA
CAIAGSVDEQFF
TGTGCCATCGCGGGGTCTGTGGATGAGCAGTTCTTC
>TRBJ2-4|TRBV29-1|NA|NA
CSADDEAKNIQYF
TGCAGCGCTGATGATGAGGCCAAAAACATTCAGTACTTC
>TRBJ2-1|TRBV10-3|once|TRBD2
CAISAGTTVGNEQFF
TGTGCCATCAGTGCCGGGACTACCGTCGGGAATGAGCAGTTCTTC
>TRBJ1-4|TRBV7-3|NA|NA
CASSGGDGEKLFF
TGTGCCAGCTCCGGAGGGGACGGTGAAAAACTGTTTTTT